Sequencing of this T cell receptor beta chain was carried out in a study of post-analysis software for immune sequencing data. Study-wide context: The patients showed relapsing-remitting, secondary progressive and progressive-relapsing multiple sclerosis courses. General study points: Same-batch samples co-clustered strongly by F measure. Multiple sclerosis was associated with a significant reduction in normalized Chao1 diversity relative to controls. Included in a set of five TRBV segments more frequent in patients than controls were TRBV5-6, TRBV5-1 and TRBV20-1.

cDNA libraries for TCR beta contained unique molecular identifiers. In TCRdb, the PCR reads were re-called with MiXCR into one record per CDR3 protein. Seen here are about 820,000 distinct CDR3 sequences, around 53% observed once, and the top ten hold 4.6%. Comments on this clonotype: The antigen remains undetermined.

This CDR3 has 16 amino acids. V shed 5 bases, J shed 1 base, and the junction held 8 bases outside the gene matches. Germline V gene lookup returns CDR1 SEHNR and CDR2 FQNEAQ (reference sequence). This receptor was identified in a girl aged 10-17 years with multiple sclerosis. The V gene is TRBV7-9, the J gene TRBJ2-7, with 10 nucleotides matching TRBD2. The specimen was blood. The CDR3 is CASSRRTSGDSYEQYF. In DNA, the CDR3 is TGTGCCAGCAGCCGGAGGACTAGCGGTGATTCCTACGAGCAGTACTTC.